This TCR beta chain was retrieved from a study of beta chain features in type 1 diabetes. In the study overall: No age, gender or cell yield differences were seen between patients and healthy donors. Notes on the study in general: Any role of HLA type in TCRB rearrangement remained unresolved here. For Type 1 diabetes patients, all four CD4+ subsets carried TCRB CDR3s that were moderately but significantly shorter.

Reverse transcription of all isolated RNA meant that expressed TCRB transcripts were sequenced. Sequenced by immunoSEQ multiplex PCR; TCRdb stores in-frame clones only, minus some. The repertoire holds 150,000 to 190,000 clones, with approximately 10% as singletons. Averaging roughly 120 mL, one heparinised blood draw came from each individual donor. Sorting based on CD45RO/CCR7/CD25/CD127/CD95/CD27 separated CD4+ naive, central memory, regulatory and stem cell-like memory cells. Germline-derived CDR1 and CDR2 are KGHSY and FQNENV. V lost 4 bases to trimming and J lost 14 bases, with 21 bases between them. The CDR3 is 14 residues long. Regarding this clone: What it binds is unknown.

The sample consisted of central memory CD4+ T cells from blood. The chain joins TRBV16 to TRBJ2-1, with a tentative D call TRBD2 (6 bases). The clonotype originates from a man aged 25-40 years with type 1 diabetes. CDR3 loop: CASSPQGGGGIEFF. In nucleotides, the CDR3 is TGTGCCAGCAGCCCCCAGGGCGGTGGGGGGATAGAGTTCTTC. Full variable domain (rest looked up from reference TRBV16 and TRBJ2-1): GEEVAQTPKHLVRGEGQKAKLYCAPIKGHSYVFWYQQVLKNEFKFLISFQNENVFDETGMPKERFSAKCLPNSPCSLEIQATKLEDSAVYFCASSPQGGGGIEFFGPGTRLTVL.